The entry below gives a single T cell receptor beta chain sequence along with its context. Its antigen is unknown. These data are taken from a study of T cells in Graves' hyperthyroidism and ophthalmopathy. Study outcomes and limitations: Stable hyperthyroidism and ophthalmopathy were separated using 13 V-J signatures.

Regions amplified from RNA transcripts were the TCR beta CDR3 regions. RT-PCR in the first round (using the HTBI primer set) targeted the TCR CDR3. TCRdb processed the multiplex PCR reads anew with MiXCR; each CDR3 protein has one entry. The sample has a few hundred thousand distinct CDR3 sequences; 14% to 15% are singletons. Out of roughly 10 ml of fresh peripheral blood came the PBMCs. The CDR3 consists of 14 residues. V dropped 4 bases and J dropped 7 bases, with 13 bases sitting between them. CDR1 is MGHRA, CDR2 YSYEKL, per germline. The TCR was taken from a woman in her 30s with Graves' hyperthyroidism. Sequencing was carried out using blood. The rearrangement links TRBV4-1 to TRBJ2-2; D tentatively fits TRBD1 or TRBD2 (6 bases each). CDR3 region: CASSRLEGGGELFF. In DNA, the CDR3 is TGCGCCAGCAGCCGACTAGAGGGGGGCGGGGAGCTGTTTTTT.